One and the same sample provided the 20 T cell receptor beta chains below, sequenced in a study of spatial heterogeneity in lung cancer. This sample's time point: blood at routine non-recurrence follow-up after resection. TCRdb independently ran MiXCR on the 5' RACE reads; one entry per CDR3 protein. The repertoire has 35,000 to 45,000 distinct CDR3 sequences, more than 6.5% of them found once; the top ten carry 9.4%. The sequencing used PBMCs, collected at follow-up. The receptors originated from a male donor with early-stage non-small cell lung cancer.

As concerns this clonotype: Given a much more abundant clone one base away, this may be a read error. This chain connects TRBV5-4 to TRBJ2-2; 10 bases line up with TRBD1. The germline gives CDR1 SGHNT, CDR2 YYREEE (reference sequence). The CDR3 contains 16 residues. CDR3 in DNA: TGTGTCAGCAGCCCGACCGGGACAGGGGTTTTCGGGGAGCTGTTTTTT. Translated, it gives CVSSPTGTGVFGELFF.

This clonotype turned up a few times. The rearrangement joins TRBV20-1 to TRBJ2-1; the D gene could be TRBD1 or TRBD2 (6 bases each). V gave up 4 bases and J gave up 6 bases, with 28 bases separating them. Germline V lookup: CDR1 DFQATT, CDR2 SNEGSKA (reference sequence). The CDR3 extends over 18 amino acids. As DNA, the CDR3 is TGCAGTGCTAAGACGACCCAAGGGGGACTGCGCGCGTTCAATGAGCAGTTCTTC. This codes for CSAKTTQGGLRAFNEQFF.

This clonotype was counted ten times or more. The V call is TRBV6-1, the J call TRBJ2-7; perhaps TRBD2 as D (7 bases). This CDR3 contains 17 residues. With 3 bases removed from V and 6 bases from J, the gap between germline ends came to 24 bases. CDR1 MNHNS and CDR2 SASEGT come from the germline V gene. CDR3 loop: CASSDGGIAGAWGEQYF. In DNA, the CDR3 is TGTGCCAGCAGTGACGGTGGTATCGCGGGGGCCTGGGGCGAGCAGTACTTC.

This clonotype was counted at least ten times. This sequence joins TRBV18 and TRBJ2-7; 13 positions match TRBD2. CDR3 length: 16 amino acids. The J segment lost 4 bases and the V segment lost 3 bases, leaving 6 bases of the junction unmatched. CDR1 KGHSH and CDR2 LQKENI come from the germline V gene. CDR3 in DNA: TGTGCCAGCTCACCTCGACTAGCGGGGGGTCCGTACGAGCAGTACTTC. This codes for CASSPRLAGGPYEQYF.

There are many counts of this clonotype. The chain carries TRBV7-6 and TRBJ2-5; D remains unclear. V was pared by 1 base and J by 5 bases, with 8 bases between. This CDR3 contains 13 residues. Per germline, CDR1 SGHVS and CDR2 FNYEAQ. The CDR3 reads CASSLDRAETQYF. As DNA, the CDR3 is TGTGCCAGCAGCTTAGATAGGGCGGAGACCCAGTACTTC.

The chain uses TRBV6-2 or TRBV6-3 and TRBJ2-7; D gene ambiguous. This CDR3 has 13 amino acids. Germline V gene sequence: CDR1 MNHEY, CDR2 SVGEGT. Trimming pared 7 bases from V and 0 bases from J, leaving 10 bases between. As DNA, the CDR3 is TGTGCCAGCACCAAGTCCAGCTCCTACGAGCAGTACTTC. Its protein product is CASTKSSSYEQYF.

This clonotype showed up many times. The chain carries TRBV7-9 and TRBJ1-2, with no clear D. The germline gives CDR1 SEHNR, CDR2 FQNEAQ (reference sequence). Between the trimmed V and J ends, which lost 5 bases and 4 bases, there was a span of 14 bases. The CDR3 consists of 14 residues. The CDR3 region has the DNA TGTGCCAGCAGCCCATTAGGGTCGACCTATGGCTACACCTTC. Amino acids: CASSPLGSTYGYTF.

In its sample, this clonotype was seen many times. The chain combines TRBV29-1 with TRBJ2-7; D may be TRBD1 or TRBD2 (5 bases each). The germline V gene encodes CDR1 SQVTM and CDR2 ANQGSEA. V was pared by 4 bases and J by 0 bases, with 10 bases between. CDR3 length: 13 amino acids. The CDR3 loop is CSVVRDGSYEQYF. The CDR3 DNA reads as TGCAGCGTTGTCAGGGACGGCTCCTACGAGCAGTACTTC.

This clonotype was seen a handful of times. The rearrangement uses TRBV27 and TRBJ1-2, with TRBD1 identical over 7 bases. The trim removed 6 bases at V and 1 base at J, leaving 5 bases unmatched. CDR1 and CDR2 from the germline V gene are MNHEY and SMNVEV (reference sequence). The CDR3 contains 14 residues. The CDR3 region is CASSLQGSNYGYTF. DNA for the CDR3: TGTGCCAGCAGCCTACAGGGGAGTAACTATGGCTACACCTTC.

This clonotype was picked up many times. The chain couples TRBV11-2 to TRBJ2-2; unclear D gene. V was cut by 0 bases and J by 1 base, with 6 bases left in between. Germline lookup yields CDR1 SGHAT and CDR2 FQNNGV. The CDR3 has 15 residues. CDR3 region: CASSLESGNTGELFF. The DNA of the CDR3 is TGTGCCAGCAGCTTAGAGTCAGGGAACACCGGGGAGCTGTTTTTT.

This clonotype was seen repeatedly, ten times or more. The chain is built from TRBV11-2 and TRBJ2-5; weak D call: TRBD2 (6 bases). CDR3 length: 14 amino acids. Germline CDR1 reads SGHAT; CDR2 reads FQNNGV. Deletions cut 3 bases from V and 1 base from J, with 9 bases between. Written as DNA, the CDR3 is TGTGCCAGCAGCTTCATGGGACTCCAAGAGACCCAGTACTTC. It is translated as CASSFMGLQETQYF.

This clonotype was seen many times. The rearrangement links TRBV11-3 to TRBJ2-2; D uncertain. The CDR3 sequence is 12 residues long. Trimming stripped 5 bases from V and 5 bases from J, with 6 bases between. CDR1 and CDR2 (germline): SGHNT, YENEEA. The DNA of the CDR3 is TGTGCCAGCAGCAAAGAGACCGGGGAGCTGTTTTTT. This codes for CASSKETGELFF.

This clonotype was observed many times. V gene TRBV5-1 combines with J gene TRBJ2-7; weak D call: TRBD2 (5 bases). The CDR3 is 13 residues long. Germline V lookup: CDR1 SGHRS, CDR2 YFSETQ. V was trimmed by 4 bases and J by 2 bases, leaving 10 bases between them. In DNA form, the CDR3 reads TGCGCCAGCAGCCTCCCGGGGACCTACGAGCAGTACTTC. Translation gives CASSLPGTYEQYF.

This clonotype has only one observation. The chain couples TRBV12-5 to TRBJ2-1; 9 bases align to TRBD2. Germline V gene lookup returns CDR1 LGHNT and CDR2 FRNRAP. This CDR3 is built from 16 residues. The junction had 8 bases not matched to a gene; V was cut back by 8 bases and J by 0 bases. This CDR3 is CASLPAGGSSYNEQFF. The DNA for the CDR3 is TGTGCTAGTCTCCCAGCGGGGGGAAGCTCCTACAATGAGCAGTTCTTC.

This clonotype was picked up many times. This chain links TRBV12-3 or TRBV12-4 with TRBJ2-7, with TRBD1 matching 10 bases. This CDR3 spans 13 amino acids. V lost 10 bases, J lost 4 bases, and 7 bases stayed unmatched. The CDR3 nucleotides read TGTGCCATCCAGTCGGGACAGGGGTACGAGCAGTACTTC. Protein product: CAIQSGQGYEQYF.

In this sample, this clonotype turned up many times. The chain combines TRBV12-3 or TRBV12-4 with TRBJ1-1; maybe TRBD1 (6 bases). The CDR3 has 14 residues. The V gene lost 2 bases and the J gene lost 3 bases, with 10 bases spanning the gap. The CDR3 nucleotides read TGTGCCAGCAGTTTACAGGGGAGGGACACTGAAGCTTTCTTT. The encoded protein is CASSLQGRDTEAFF.

This clonotype was seen ten or more times. The CDR3 reads CATQGVGTEAFF. The DNA of the CDR3 is TGTGCCACCCAGGGGGTCGGCACTGAAGCTTTCTTT. The chain carries TRBV12-3 or TRBV12-4 and TRBJ1-1; 7 bases are a match to TRBD1. After removal of 10 bases from V and 4 bases from J, the junction contained 6 bases not matched to a gene. The CDR3 totals 12 residues.

The rearrangement uses TRBV30 and TRBJ1-2; D is unresolved. Per germline, CDR1 GTSNPN and CDR2 SVGIG (reference sequence). V was trimmed by 4 bases and J by 3 bases, leaving 12 bases between them. CDR3 length: 13 amino acids. As DNA, the CDR3 is TGTGCCTGGAATGGGGTTATGGACTATGGCTACACCTTC. Its translation is CAWNGVMDYGYTF.

In its sample, this clonotype was seen many times. The genes are TRBV10-3 and TRBJ2-7; maybe TRBD1 (5 bases). V shed 3 bases and J shed 5 bases, with 8 bases lying between them. Germline V lookup: CDR1 ENHRY, CDR2 SYGVKD. The CDR3 runs to 12 residues. Here the CDR3 reads CAISDNRNEQYF. Written as DNA, the CDR3 is TGTGCCATCAGTGATAACAGGAACGAGCAGTACTTC.

This clonotype counts as medium-sized (0.01 to 0.1%). The chain uses TRBV11-2 and TRBJ2-7; TRBD1 might be the D (6 bases). The CDR3 totals 15 residues. V lost 1 base and J lost 3, with 13 bases in between. The germline CDR1 and CDR2 sequences are SGHAT and FQNNGV. CDR3 sequence: CASSLVPLTGYEQYF. CDR3 coding DNA: TGTGCCAGCAGCTTAGTCCCGCTGACAGGCTACGAGCAGTACTTC.